This T cell receptor (beta chain) was documented in a study of Ad26.COV2.S vaccination and SARS-CoV-2 variants. Whole-study context: Administration of Ad26.COV2.S was intramuscular, either once or twice 56 days apart.

The CDR3 loop spans 11 amino acids. Trimming stripped 1 base from V and 12 bases from J, with 7 bases between. Germline V gene lookup returns CDR1 LNHDA and CDR2 SQIVND (reference sequence). As to treatment: 15 to 20 received Ad26.COV2.S at low or high dose, single or two shots; several received placebo; per-sample allocation not given. Day 63 after the first vaccine or placebo injection was the time point for sampling. Boston hosted the donor, who was an adult aged 18-55 years. The shot given was an Ad26 vector that makes Wuhan-strain SARS-CoV-2 spike. Sequencing was performed with immunoSEQ multiplex PCR; in TCRdb, only in-frame clones are kept and a portion is missing. The sample has about 410,000 clones, around 93% seen once.

The sequence was collected from a person between 18 and 60 years old who received the Ad26.COV2.S COVID-19 vaccine or a placebo. V and J are TRBV19 and TRBJ2-1, with D perhaps TRBD2 (5 bases). Sequenced material: peripheral blood, taken in a trial of Ad26.COV2.S vaccine versus placebo. CDR3: CASSIGTGQFF. DNA of the CDR3: TGTGCCAGTAGTATAGGGACTGGGCAGTTCTTC.